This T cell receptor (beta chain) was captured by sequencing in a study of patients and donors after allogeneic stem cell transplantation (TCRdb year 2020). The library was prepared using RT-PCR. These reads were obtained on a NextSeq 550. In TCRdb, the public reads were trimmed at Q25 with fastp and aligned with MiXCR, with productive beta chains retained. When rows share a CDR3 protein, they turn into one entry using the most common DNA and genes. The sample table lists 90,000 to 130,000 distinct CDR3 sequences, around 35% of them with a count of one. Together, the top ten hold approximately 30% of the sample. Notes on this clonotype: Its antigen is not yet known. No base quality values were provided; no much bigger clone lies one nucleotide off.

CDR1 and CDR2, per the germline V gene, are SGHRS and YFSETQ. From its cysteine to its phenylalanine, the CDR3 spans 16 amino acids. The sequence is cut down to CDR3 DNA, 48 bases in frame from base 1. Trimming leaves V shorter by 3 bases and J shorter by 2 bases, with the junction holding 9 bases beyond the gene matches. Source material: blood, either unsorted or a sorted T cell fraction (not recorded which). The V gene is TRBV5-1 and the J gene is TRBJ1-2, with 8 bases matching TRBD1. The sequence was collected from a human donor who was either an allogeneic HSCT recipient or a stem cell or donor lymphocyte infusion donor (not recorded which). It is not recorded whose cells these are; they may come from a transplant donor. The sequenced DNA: TGCGCCAGCAGCTCAGGGGGCTCAAAAGACAACTATGGCTACACCTTC. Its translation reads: CASSSGGSKDNYGYTF.